The entry below gives a single T cell receptor beta chain sequence along with its context. This CDR3 comprises 15 residues. Trimming took 3 bases from V and 3 from J, leaving 15 bases between them. Germline loops: CDR1 LNHDA, CDR2 SQIVND (reference sequence). In the study's own analysis: Counts of nucleated cells, estimated from reference gene primer amplification, were obtained. TCRdb keeps only in-frame clones here, not all; method: immunoSEQ multiplex PCR. V and J calls and clone size are those listed in that table; D and trimming were worked out from the DNA. In the table there are 280,000 or so clones, about 86% of which are singletons. This sample is part of a study of blood T cell repertoires in COVID-19. Study information: Acute and convalescent COVID-19 specimens originated in the United States, Italy and Spain. PBMCs, B-cell-depleted T cells, or T cells were the source of the cDNA or gDNA that made up the material.

The receptor's source is a woman aged 25 to 45 who had recovered from COVID-19. Sequences were obtained from peripheral blood. The rearrangement links TRBV19 to TRBJ2-7; no clear D gene. The CDR3 region has the DNA TGTGCCAGTAGTATCGGTCATCCCCGTTACTACGAGCAGTACTTC. Translating it yields CASSIGHPRYYEQYF.